The next 6 T cell receptor beta chains were all read from a single sample in a study of blood T cell repertoires in COVID-19. The method was immunoSEQ multiplex PCR; TCRdb's version includes in-frame clones alone and lacks a portion of them. The sample carries around 59,000 clones, just under 90% recorded once. Material for sequencing was peripheral blood. The source is a man aged 60-69 years with acute or convalescent COVID-19.

The V and J genes are TRBV7-2 and TRBJ1-4, with D perhaps matching TRBD1 (6 bases). CDR3 length: 14 amino acids. The germline CDR1 and CDR2 sequences are SGHTA and FQGNSA. V lost 1 base, J lost 9 bases, and 12 bases lay in between. CDR3 coding DNA: TGTGCCAGCAGCTTAGACAGGGAGTTGCAAAAACTGTTTTTT. This sequence encodes CASSLDRELQKLFF.

The CDR3 sequence is CASSLEIRASGSVNTQYF. The CDR3 DNA reads as TGTGCCAGCAGCTTAGAGATCCGGGCTAGCGGGAGTGTTAATACGCAGTATTTT. The rearrangement joins TRBV7-8 to TRBJ2-3; 10 bases agree with TRBD2. The CDR3 runs 18 residues. The V segment lost 1 base and the J segment 7 bases; nucleotides outside the gene matches: 14. Germline V CDR1 and CDR2: SGHVS, FQNEAQ.

This chain uses TRBV12-5 with TRBJ2-3, with 11 bases aligning to TRBD1. This CDR3 is built from 16 residues. In germline, CDR1 is LGHNT, CDR2 FRNRAP. The J segment lost 3 bases and the V segment lost 1 base, leaving 3 bases of the junction unmatched. In nucleotides, the CDR3 is TGTGCTAGTGGTTTGGGGGACAGGGGGAGAACAGATACGCAGTATTTT. It codes for CASGLGDRGRTDTQYF. The full variable domain, in which reference TRBV12-5 and TRBJ2-3 provide the parts outside the CDR3, is DARVTQTPRHKVTEMGQEVTMRCQPILGHNTVFWYRQTMMQGLELLAYFRNRAPLDDSGMPKDRFSAEMPDATLATLKIQPSEPRDSAVYFCASGLGDRGRTDTQYFGPGTRLTVL.

This sequence joins TRBV2 and TRBJ1-2, with 12 positions matching TRBD1. Germline V gene lookup returns CDR1 SNHLY and CDR2 FYNNEI. J gave up 8 bases and V 4 bases, and 11 bases lay outside the gene matches. This CDR3 spans 16 amino acids. The chain's CDR3 is CASSANRGQGAQGYTF. In DNA form, the CDR3 reads TGTGCCAGCAGTGCTAATAGGGGACAGGGGGCTCAAGGCTACACCTTC.

CDR3 nucleotide sequence: TGTGCCTGGAGTGTACATTCTAGTGGGTCTAGTGAGCAGTTCTTC. This translates into CAWSVHSSGSSEQFF. The chain recombines TRBV30 with TRBJ2-1; D gene unclear. V was trimmed by 0 bases and J by 9 bases, leaving 18 bases between them. The CDR3 spans 15 residues. Germline CDR1 GTSNPN, CDR2 SVGIG (reference sequence).

This chain joins TRBV11-3 and TRBJ2-5; a possible D gene is TRBD1 (5 bases). The V end lost 5 bases, the J end lost 5 bases, and 12 bases lay between the germline ends. CDR3 length: 13 residues. The germline V gene encodes CDR1 SGHNT and CDR2 YENEEA. The CDR3 coding sequence is TGTGCCAGCAGCCCGCAGGGTGGGGAGACCCAGTACTTC. It codes for CASSPQGGETQYF.